Listed below are T cell receptor beta chains from one sample, sequenced in a study of identical twins. TCRdb re-analysed the 5' RACE reads in MiXCR, keeping a single row per CDR3 protein. Of 500,000 to 700,000 distinct CDR3 sequences listed, just over 7% are singletons. These same data were also listed under a study on yellow fever vaccine responses in identical twins.

The sequenced sample consisted of PBMCs. These receptors all stem from a woman aged 18-30 years in good health. Each CDR3 is given with its conserved first and last residue. The order of the fields is clone size, V gene, J gene, CDR3 protein. Only some rows state a clone size, as once, few, many or a class for expanded clones.

many,TRBV11-2,TRBJ2-1,CASSVTGFSYNEQFF
few,TRBV14,TRBJ2-1,CASSPRLAVPLGEQFF
NA,TRBV12-3/TRBV12-4,TRBJ1-4,CASSLLFWEEATNEKLFF
few,TRBV2,TRBJ1-5,CASSAGTFGSNQPQHF
many,TRBV20-1,TRBJ1-6,CSARQDSPLHF
many,TRBV5-1,TRBJ1-2,CASSSGTGANNYGYTF
few,TRBV10-3,TRBJ2-3,CAISEETWGTDTQYF
few,TRBV7-6,TRBJ2-7,CASSSDRVAEQYF
few,TRBV24-1,TRBJ2-5,CATSDATSGRVGETQYF
few,TRBV27,TRBJ2-1,CASSPVPRNEQFF
few,TRBV18,TRBJ2-6,CASSPPFGSGANVLTF
NA,TRBV6-1,TRBJ2-2,CASSRLAGENTGELFF
many,TRBV5-1,TRBJ2-7,CASSLTGAQSSYEQYF
few,TRBV20-1,TRBJ2-2,CSASGGNTGELFF
many,TRBV5-6,TRBJ2-1,CASSFGQGTREQFF
many,TRBV12-3/TRBV12-4,TRBJ2-7,CASSLAGTGGAYEQYF
NA,TRBV6-1,TRBJ2-7,CASRPGTSREQYF
NA,TRBV18,TRBJ2-3,CASSPTSGRRDTQYF
NA,TRBV18,TRBJ2-1,CASSPGRLVQFF
many,TRBV7-8,TRBJ2-7,CASSLGTSGSRQYF
few,TRBV2,TRBJ1-2,CASRLTGVGGYTF
few,TRBV7-9,TRBJ2-1,CASSGTSGKSSYNEQFF
NA,TRBV20-1,TRBJ1-6,CSAREGQSWGSPLHF
few,TRBV29-1,TRBJ2-1,CSVHASSYNEQFF
many,TRBV7-9,TRBJ2-3,CATGQGADTQYF
NA,TRBV27,TRBJ2-1,CASSLSGVNEQFF